This T cell receptor beta chain was profiled in a study of CD8 T cells in Susac syndrome. V was clipped by 5 bases and J by 1 base, with 9 bases between them. The CDR3 is 14 residues long. Germline values: CDR1 MNHEY, CDR2 SMNVEV (reference sequence). Random hexamers primed reverse transcription of about 0.5 to 1 ug RNA. TCR beta CDR3 was amplified by immunoSEQ covering 54 Vbeta and 13 Jbeta. TCRdb re-called the immunoSEQ multiplex PCR reads through MiXCR, storing one row per CDR3 protein. The sample lists about 130,000 distinct CDR3 sequences, 85% to 95% seen once, with approximately 0.3% in the top ten. The T cells that were sequenced for TCR beta were CD8+ and CD4+ cells from blood. Relapsing-remitting disease, either stable or active, was present in the multiple sclerosis controls, who were treatment-naive patients. TEMRA cells underwent FACS enrichment and CD8+ and CD4+ T cells underwent negative isolation.

Material: CD8+ T cells from PBMCs. The J gene is TRBJ2-4, the V gene TRBV27, with D hard to call. The sequence was collected from a human donor with multiple sclerosis. The CDR3 DNA is TGTGCCAGCAGTATGGGCCCGGCCAAAAACATTCAGTACTTC. Translation gives CASSMGPAKNIQYF.